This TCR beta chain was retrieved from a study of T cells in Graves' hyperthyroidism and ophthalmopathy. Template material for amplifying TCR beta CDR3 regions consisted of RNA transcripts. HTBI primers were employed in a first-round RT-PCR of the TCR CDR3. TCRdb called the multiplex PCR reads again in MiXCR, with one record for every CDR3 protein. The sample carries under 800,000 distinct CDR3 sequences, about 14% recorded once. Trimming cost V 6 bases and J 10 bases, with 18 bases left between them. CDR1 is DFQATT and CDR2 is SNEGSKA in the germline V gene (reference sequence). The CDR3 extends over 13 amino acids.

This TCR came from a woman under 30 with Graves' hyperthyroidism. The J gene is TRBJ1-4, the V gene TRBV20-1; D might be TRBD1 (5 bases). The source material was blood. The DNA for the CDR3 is TGCAGTGCCAGGCAGAAGAGCGGGGCAAAACTGTTTTTT. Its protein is CSARQKSGAKLFF.